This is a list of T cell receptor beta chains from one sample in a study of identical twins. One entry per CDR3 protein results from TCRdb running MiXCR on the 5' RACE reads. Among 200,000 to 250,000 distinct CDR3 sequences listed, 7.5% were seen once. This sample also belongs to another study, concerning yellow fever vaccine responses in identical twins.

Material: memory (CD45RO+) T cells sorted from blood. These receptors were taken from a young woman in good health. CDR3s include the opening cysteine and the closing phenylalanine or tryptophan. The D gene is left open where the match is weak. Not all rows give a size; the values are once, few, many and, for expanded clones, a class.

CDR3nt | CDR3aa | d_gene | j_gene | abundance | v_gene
TGTGCCAGCAGCCCCGGGACAGGGGCCTATTCACCCCTCCACTTT | CASSPGTGAYSPLHF | TRBD1 | TRBJ1-6 | many | TRBV7-9
TGTGCCACCAGCCGGGGGGCCCAAAAAAATGAAAAACTGTTTTTT | CATSRGAQKNEKLFF | . | TRBJ1-4 | many | TRBV15
TGTGCCTGGAGTGTACTGTTGAACGGTGAGCAGTTCTTC | CAWSVLLNGEQFF | . | TRBJ2-1 | . | TRBV30
TGTGCCAGCAGCTCCTCTAGCGGGAGCTCCTACAATGAGCAGTTCTTC | CASSSSSGSSYNEQFF | TRBD2 | TRBJ2-1 | many | TRBV7-2
TGTGCCAGTAGTATTAAGACAGGGGCAAAACTGTTTTTT | CASSIKTGAKLFF | TRBD1 | TRBJ1-4 | . | TRBV19
TGCGCCAGCAGCCCAGCGGGGGGCGGTTCACCCCTCCACTTT | CASSPAGGGSPLHF | . | TRBJ1-6 | few | TRBV5-1
TGTGCCAGCTCACCCCCCATGAACACTGAAGCTTTCTTT | CASSPPMNTEAFF | . | TRBJ1-1 | . | TRBV18
TGCAGTGCTACCTACCGGGACGGGTACCCTCAGCCCCAGCATTTT | CSATYRDGYPQPQHF | . | TRBJ1-5 | many | TRBV20-1
TGCAGCGCCGGATCACCAGTGAACACTGAAGCTTTCTTT | CSAGSPVNTEAFF | . | TRBJ1-1 | many | TRBV29-1
TGTGCCAGCAGTTTAACCGGGGCTTTATACAATGAGCAGTTCTTC | CASSLTGALYNEQFF | . | TRBJ2-1 | . | TRBV28
TGCGCCAGCAGTGGAAGCGGATTCTACGAGCAGTACTTC | CASSGSGFYEQYF | . | TRBJ2-7 | few | TRBV10-1
TGTGCCAGCAGCTCAGGGGGTATGGGGACTGAAGCTTTCTTT | CASSSGGMGTEAFF | TRBD1 | TRBJ1-1 | . | TRBV7-2
TGTGCCAGCAAAAAGACAGGGGCGAGCACAGATACGCAGTATTTT | CASKKTGASTDTQYF | TRBD1 | TRBJ2-3 | . | TRBV6-2/TRBV6-3
TGCAGCGGCACTATGGGTGACTATGGCTACACCTTC | CSGTMGDYGYTF | . | TRBJ1-2 | few | TRBV29-1
TGTGCCACCAGCACGTGGGACTCTGGAAACACCATATATTTT | CATSTWDSGNTIYF | . | TRBJ1-3 | few | TRBV15
TGTGCCAGCAGCCACGTCGGGGGGCTGGGGAACACTGAAGCGGTCTTT | CASSHVGGLGNTEAVF | . | TRBJ1-1 | few | TRBV11-2
TGTGCCAGCAGCTTAGCGGACAAGGCTTATGGCTACACCTTC | CASSLADKAYGYTF | . | TRBJ1-2 | many | TRBV7-2
TGTGCCAACAGCTCCCGATACTACGAGCAGTACTTC | CANSSRYYEQYF | . | TRBJ2-7 | once | TRBV5-6
TGTGCCAGCAGGAAAGGGACCTACAATGAGCAGTTCTTC | CASRKGTYNEQFF | . | TRBJ2-1 | many | TRBV12-3/TRBV12-4
TGTGCCAGCAGCTTCGGGATACCCAATGAGCAGTTCTTC | CASSFGIPNEQFF | . | TRBJ2-1 | . | TRBV7-9
TGTGCCAGCCGCCGCCAGCGCGGGGGTTACAATGAGCAGTTCTTC | CASRRQRGGYNEQFF | TRBD2 | TRBJ2-1 | many | TRBV12-3/TRBV12-4
TGTGCCAGCACTCCGGGAGCAGACTACAATGAGCAGTTCTTC | CASTPGADYNEQFF | . | TRBJ2-1 | once | TRBV9
TGTGCCAGCAGGCCGGGGGTGACCACTGAAGCTTTCTTT | CASRPGVTTEAFF | . | TRBJ1-1 | . | TRBV6-6
TGTGCCAGCAGTCGGGACATCCCTCGCCCAGGCGAGCAGTACTTC | CASSRDIPRPGEQYF | . | TRBJ2-7 | few | TRBV6-1
TGTGCCAGCGGCCAAGGACTAGCGGGTCACAATGAGCAGTTCTTC | CASGQGLAGHNEQFF | TRBD2 | TRBJ2-1 | . | TRBV6-2/TRBV6-3
TGTGCCAGCACCGCCCGCGGGGGGACTGAAGCTTTCTTT | CASTARGGTEAFF | . | TRBJ1-1 | few | TRBV5-5
TGCAGTGCTAGAGACCGGGACAGGGGCCTAAATTCACCCCTCCACTTT | CSARDRDRGLNSPLHF | TRBD1 | TRBJ1-6 | few | TRBV20-1
TGTGCCACCGGTCGAATCCGGGAGACCCAGTACTTC | CATGRIRETQYF | . | TRBJ2-5 | many | TRBV12-3/TRBV12-4
TGTGCCTGGAGTACCGGGACAAACTACGAGCAGTACTTC | CAWSTGTNYEQYF | . | TRBJ2-7 | . | TRBV30
TGTGCCAGGAGCAAGACTAGCGGTTACGAGCAGTACTTC | CARSKTSGYEQYF | TRBD2 | TRBJ2-7 | . | TRBV28
TGCGCCAGCAGCTTGGTGTCCGGGACTAGCGGGGGTTATGAGCAGTTCTTC | CASSLVSGTSGGYEQFF | TRBD2 | TRBJ2-1 | many | TRBV5-1
TGTGCCACAAAGGGGGGTAGCACAGATACGCAGTATTTT | CATKGGSTDTQYF | . | TRBJ2-3 | . | TRBV6-1
TGTGCTAGCAGCTCCGGAGGTGGGGCCAACGTCCTGACTTTC | CASSSGGGANVLTF | . | TRBJ2-6 | many | TRBV7-7
TGTGCCAGCAGCCCCTGGGGTGGGGATCAGCCCCAGCATTTT | CASSPWGGDQPQHF | . | TRBJ1-5 | . | TRBV9
TGTGCCAGCAGCTTAGACGTACGTCGTTATATATTT | CASSLDVRRYIF | . | TRBJ2-3 | many | TRBV11-3
TGCAGTGCTAGAGATGCTAGCGGGGGGAGCACAGATACGCAGTATTTT | CSARDASGGSTDTQYF | TRBD2 | TRBJ2-3 | . | TRBV20-1
TGTGCCAGCTCGACTAAGCGGCGGGAGGTCGGCGAGCAGTACTTC | CASSTKRREVGEQYF | TRBD2 | TRBJ2-7 | . | TRBV18
TGTGCCAGCAGCTTTGGACGGGGGGCAGATACGCAGTATTTT | CASSFGRGADTQYF | TRBD2 | TRBJ2-3 | . | TRBV6-1
TGTGCCAGCAGCCCTTTCGGGGAGTCCTACGAGCAGTACTTC | CASSPFGESYEQYF | . | TRBJ2-7 | many | TRBV12-3/TRBV12-4
TGTGCCAGCAGTTACAGTCCAGCACAATGGGGGAAACCTAGCACAGATACGCAGTATTTT | CASSYSPAQWGKPSTDTQYF | . | TRBJ2-3 | . | TRBV6-2/TRBV6-3
TGTGCCAGCAGTTTATACCGGGGTCTCGATGGCTACACCTTC | CASSLYRGLDGYTF | . | TRBJ1-2 | . | TRBV27
TGTGCCAGCAGCTTAGAGAAAGAGACCCAGTACTTC | CASSLEKETQYF | . | TRBJ2-5 | many | TRBV7-9
TGTGCCAGCAGGCGTCTCGGGGCGGCGGTCACTGAAGCTTTCTTT | CASRRLGAAVTEAFF | . | TRBJ1-1 | . | TRBV27
TGCAGTGCTAGAGTAACCGGGACTAGCGGAACCTACGAGCAGTACTTC | CSARVTGTSGTYEQYF | TRBD2 | TRBJ2-7 | . | TRBV20-1
TGTGCCAGCATAGTCACCGGGGGCACCGGGGAGCTGTTTTTT | CASIVTGGTGELFF | . | TRBJ2-2 | many | TRBV7-2
TGTGCCAGCAGCTTAAAGGGATCCCTAAACTACGAGCAGTACTTC | CASSLKGSLNYEQYF | . | TRBJ2-7 | few | TRBV7-4
TGTGCCAGCAGTGAACGTAGGAATTTGGGGATCAATGAGCAGTTCTTC | CASSERRNLGINEQFF | . | TRBJ2-1 | few | TRBV25-1
TGCAGTGCTTCTCGAGGAAACCAAGGTGAAAAACTGTTTTTT | CSASRGNQGEKLFF | . | TRBJ1-4 | many | TRBV20-1
TGTGCCGTCGGACAAATGAACACTGAAGCTTTCTTT | CAVGQMNTEAFF | . | TRBJ1-1 | many | TRBV10-3
TGTGCCACCAGCAGAGGTCAAAACGGCCCTACGCAGTATTTT | CATSRGQNGPTQYF | . | TRBJ2-3 | many | TRBV15
TGTGCCAGCAGTTTAGCGGGGGGGCCTTGGGAGACCCAGTACTTC | CASSLAGGPWETQYF | TRBD2 | TRBJ2-5 | many | TRBV28
TGTGCCAGCAGTTTATCGGGCGGGGGGGCCACAGATACGCAGTATTTT | CASSLSGGGATDTQYF | TRBD2 | TRBJ2-3 | . | TRBV27
TGTGCCATCAGTGACCCCGGCAAGACAAACACTGAAGCTTTCTTT | CAISDPGKTNTEAFF | . | TRBJ1-1 | few | TRBV10-3
TGCAGTGCCCGGAAAGGGGAGTGGACGGAGCAGTTCTTC | CSARKGEWTEQFF | . | TRBJ2-1 | many | TRBV20-1